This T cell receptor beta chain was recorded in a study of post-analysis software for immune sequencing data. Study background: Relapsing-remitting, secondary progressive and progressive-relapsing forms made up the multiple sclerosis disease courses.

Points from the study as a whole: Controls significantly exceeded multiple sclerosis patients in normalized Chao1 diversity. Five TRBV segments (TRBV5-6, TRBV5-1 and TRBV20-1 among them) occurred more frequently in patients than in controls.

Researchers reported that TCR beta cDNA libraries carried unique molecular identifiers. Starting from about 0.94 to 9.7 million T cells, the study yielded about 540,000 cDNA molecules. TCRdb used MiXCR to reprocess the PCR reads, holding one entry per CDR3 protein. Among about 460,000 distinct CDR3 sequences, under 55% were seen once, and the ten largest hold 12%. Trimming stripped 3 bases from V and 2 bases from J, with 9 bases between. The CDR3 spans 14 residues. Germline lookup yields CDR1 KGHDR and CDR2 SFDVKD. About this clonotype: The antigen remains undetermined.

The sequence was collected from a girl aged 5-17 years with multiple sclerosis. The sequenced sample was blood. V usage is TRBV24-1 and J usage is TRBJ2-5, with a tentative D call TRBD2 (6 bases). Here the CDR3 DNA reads TGTGCCACCAGTGATCCGGGACTTCAAGAGACCCAGTACTTC. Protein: CATSDPGLQETQYF.